This entry lists 21 T cell receptor beta chains sequenced from one sample in a study of cytomegalovirus exposure and HLA in healthy donors. 60 Vbeta and 13 Jbeta primers were used in PCR. Sequencing was performed with immunoSEQ multiplex PCR; in TCRdb, only in-frame clones are kept and a portion is missing. The sample contains some 130,000 clones, roughly four fifths of which appear only once. The specimen was PBMCs. The receptors here all came from a male donor in good health and CMV-seronegative.

V gene TRBV28 combines with J gene TRBJ2-7, with 7 bases lining up with TRBD1. V dropped 6 bases and J dropped 6; count of bases not matched to a gene: 14. Germline V gives CDR1 MDHEN, CDR2 SYDVKM. The CDR3 length is 15 residues. CDR3 sequence reads: CASSIYSDRSGEQYF. DNA of the CDR3: TGTGCCAGCAGCATTTACTCGGACAGGTCTGGCGAGCAGTACTTC.

The chain has TRBV6-5 and TRBJ1-2; perhaps TRBD1 as D (6 bases). V lost 5 bases to trimming and J lost 3 bases, with 16 bases between them. The CDR3 covers 15 residues. Germline V gene data show CDR1 as MNHEY and CDR2 as SVGAGI. CDR3 amino acids: CASSPGAGAYYGYTF. The CDR3 bases are TGTGCCAGCAGTCCAGGGGCGGGGGCCTACTATGGCTACACCTTC.

The chain carries TRBV7-2 and TRBJ2-3; D gene unclear. The V and J ends lost 1 base and 2 bases respectively, with 7 bases between them. The CDR3 loop spans 14 amino acids. Per germline, CDR1 SGHTA and CDR2 FQGNSA. CDR3 bases: TGTGCCAGCAGCTTAGGACAACACACAGATACGCAGTATTTT. Protein sequence: CASSLGQHTDTQYF.

This chain connects TRBV19 to TRBJ1-4, with D perhaps matching TRBD1 (5 bases). Between the trimmed V and J ends, which lost 10 bases and 7 bases, there was a span of 13 bases. The CDR3 spans 12 residues. Germline assignment: CDR1 LNHDA and CDR2 SQIVND (reference sequence). CDR3 DNA sequence: TGTGCCACAGGGCCACCGTTTGAAAAACTGTTTTTT. Translated, it gives CATGPPFEKLFF.

The chain is built from TRBV5-1 and TRBJ1-6, with D possibly matching TRBD1 (5 bases). Germline V gives CDR1 SGHRS, CDR2 YFSETQ. Trimming stripped 0 bases from V and 14 bases from J, with 18 bases between. The CDR3 is 15 amino acids. CDR3 in DNA: TGCGCCAGCAGCTTGGACAGCTCAACCCCAGGGTCCCTCCACTTT. It specifies CASSLDSSTPGSLHF.

This clone was observed a few times. V usage is TRBV7-2 and J usage is TRBJ2-5; perhaps TRBD2 as D (5 bases). The CDR3 totals 17 residues. Germline CDR1 is SGHTA and CDR2 is FQGNSA. The germline V and J ends were trimmed by 5 bases and 5 bases, with 24 bases remaining between them. The CDR3 coding sequence is TGTGCCAGCAGCCCAACCCAAGGAGGTCGGGGAATGGAGACCCAGTACTTC. Residues: CASSPTQGGRGMETQYF.

The chain uses TRBV5-5 and TRBJ2-1; 10 bases fit TRBD2. This CDR3 is 15 amino acids long. Germline lookup yields CDR1 SGHKS and CDR2 YYEKEE (reference sequence). Trimming removed 2 bases from V and 6 bases from J; junction bases left unmatched: 5. As DNA, the CDR3 is TGTGCCAGCAGCTTAACTAGCGGGGCGATCAATGAGCAGTTCTTC. Its protein product is CASSLTSGAINEQFF.

The rearrangement links TRBV5-5 to TRBJ2-2; tentative D call: TRBD2 (7 bases). V was shortened by 4 bases and J by 7 bases, with 14 bases between the two germline ends. This CDR3 comprises 14 residues. The V gene's germline CDR1 is SGHKS and CDR2 YYEKEE (reference sequence). CDR3 amino acids: CASSARGGGGELFF. CDR3 sequence (DNA): TGTGCCAGCAGCGCTAGGGGGGGCGGCGGGGAGCTGTTTTTT.

The J gene is TRBJ2-1, the V gene TRBV7-8; TRBD2 agrees at 10 bases. Trimming removed 5 bases from V and 8 bases from J; junction bases left unmatched: 12. This CDR3 is 16 amino acids long. The germline CDR1 and CDR2 sequences are SGHVS and FQNEAQ. The CDR3 coding sequence is TGTGCCAGCAGCCCGTCCGGGACTAGCGTTTATTATGAGCAGTTCTTC. As protein: CASSPSGTSVYYEQFF.

The V gene is TRBV9, the J gene TRBJ2-5; D might be TRBD1 (6 bases). Germline lookup yields CDR1 SGDLS and CDR2 YYNGEE. The CDR3 loop spans 15 amino acids. V shed 3 bases and J shed 1 base, with 13 bases lying between them. The CDR3 sequence is CASSARTAPQETQYF. In DNA, the CDR3 is TGTGCCAGCAGCGCCCGGACAGCCCCCCAAGAGACCCAGTACTTC.

This clone was detected a few times. This CDR3 is CASSLAGGYTEAFF. The CDR3, as DNA: TGTGCCAGCAGTTTAGCAGGAGGTTACACTGAAGCTTTCTTT. The gene calls are TRBV28 and TRBJ1-1, with unresolved D. V was shortened by 2 bases and J by 3 bases, with 10 bases between the two germline ends. Per the germline V gene, CDR1 is MDHEN and CDR2 is SYDVKM. The CDR3 is 14 amino acids.

This sequence joins TRBV5-6 and TRBJ2-5, with D maybe TRBD1 (5 bases). The J call may be in error: the DNA end matches TRBJ2-7 better. This CDR3 is 13 amino acids long. Germline CDR1 and CDR2: SGHDT and YYEEEE. In nucleotides, the CDR3 is TGTGCCAGCCAAGACAGCCTCTTCTACGAGCAGTACTTC. The encoded protein is CASQDSLFYEQYF.

The chain links TRBV29-1 to TRBJ1-2; no definite D call. This CDR3 contains 12 residues. The V gene's germline CDR1 is SQVTM and CDR2 ANQGSEA. V lost 5 bases to trimming and J lost 4 bases, with 11 bases between them. The DNA of the CDR3 is TGCAGCGTTAGCCGGGAGTCCTATGGCTACACCTTC. This sequence encodes CSVSRESYGYTF.

Note on this clone: At one end the junction does not follow the germline gene, possibly because of a read error. This rearrangement joins TRBV5-4 to TRBJ2-5; 7 positions match TRBD2. The J call may be mistaken, given a closer DNA end match to TRBJ2-7. CDR3 size: 14 residues. The germline V gene encodes CDR1 SGHNT and CDR2 YYREEE (reference sequence). The CDR3 bases are TGTGCCGGCAGCCATTCTAGCGGCTCCTACGAGCAGTACTTC. Amino acid sequence: CAGSHSSGSYEQYF.

This chain links TRBV19 with TRBJ2-3; 7 nucleotides match TRBD1. The ends lost 4 bases at V and 2 bases at J; junction bases unmatched: 3. The CDR3 runs to 14 residues. Germline CDR1 and CDR2: LNHDA and SQIVND (reference sequence). The CDR3 sequence: CASSNRGVTDTQYF. The CDR3, as DNA: TGTGCCAGTAGTAACAGGGGTGTCACAGATACGCAGTATTTT.

V and J are TRBV18 and TRBJ2-5; 8 positions agree with TRBD1. Germline trimming cut 4 bases from V and 1 base from J; bases unmatched to any gene: 2. Looked up from germline, CDR1 is KGHSH and CDR2 is LQKENI. This CDR3 comprises 14 residues. The CDR3, as DNA: TGTGCCAGCTCACAAGACAGGGGCCAAGAGACCCAGTACTTC. Translation gives CASSQDRGQETQYF.

The rearrangement uses TRBV27 and TRBJ2-7, with a possible D match to TRBD1 (5 bases). Between the trimmed V and J ends, which lost 4 bases and 1 base, there was a span of 11 bases. The CDR3 has 14 amino acids. Germline V gene lookup returns CDR1 MNHEY and CDR2 SMNVEV (reference sequence). The CDR3 protein is CASSWYRTSYEQYF. The CDR3, as DNA: TGTGCCAGCAGTTGGTACAGGACATCCTACGAGCAGTACTTC.

The genes are TRBV4-2 and TRBJ1-5; weak D call: TRBD1 (5 bases). CDR1 is LGHNA, CDR2 YNFKEQ, per germline. Trimming took off 0 bases at V and 4 bases at J, with 13 bases between the two ends. This CDR3 is 16 amino acids long. CDR3 nucleotides: TGTGCCAGCAGCCAAGATGGGGGGGGGTCTAATCAGCCCCAGCATTTT. This sequence encodes CASSQDGGGSNQPQHF.

J is TRBJ1-2 and V is TRBV15; D is uncertain. Trimming took off 3 bases at V and 8 bases at J, with 19 bases between the two ends. Looked up from germline, CDR1 is LNHNV and CDR2 is YYDKDF (reference sequence). This CDR3 contains 15 residues. The CDR3 nucleotides read TGTGCCACCAGCAGGCTAAGCGGTCCCTTCGAGGGCTACACCTTC. This sequence encodes CATSRLSGPFEGYTF.

In this sample, this clone turned up a few times. CDR3 DNA sequence: TGTGCCAGCAGCCCCCAAACAGGGAGAGGAAACACCATATATTTT. Protein product: CASSPQTGRGNTIYF. The chain has TRBV28 and TRBJ1-3; perhaps TRBD1 as D (6 bases). This CDR3 region has 15 residues. Trimming took 6 bases from V and 4 from J, leaving 16 bases between them. CDR1 and CDR2 from the germline V gene are MDHEN and SYDVKM. The complete variable domain, with remaining parts taken from reference TRBV28 and TRBJ1-3, reads DVKVTQSSRYLVKRTGEKVFLECVQDMDHENMFWYRQDPGLGLRLIYFSYDVKMKEKGDIPEGYSVSREKKERFSLILESASTNQTSMYLCASSPQTGRGNTIYFGEGSWLTVV.

The V and J genes are TRBV28 and TRBJ1-5; TRBD1 agrees at 9 bases. V shed 6 bases and J 6 bases; nucleotides not matched to a gene: 6. Germline V gene sequence: CDR1 MDHEN, CDR2 SYDVKM. This CDR3 comprises 14 residues. CDR3 sequence reads: CASRVQGATQPQHF. The CDR3 nucleotides are TGTGCCAGCAGAGTACAGGGGGCGACTCAGCCCCAGCATTTT.